The 32 T cell receptor beta chains below come from one sample, sequenced in a study of blood T cells in healthy people across ages (dated by TCRdb to 2013 to 2016). The library was made by 5' RACE. TCRdb names Illumina HiSeq 2500 as the instrument used. The second PCR ran for about 6 to 11 cycles and used a J-beta primer mix along with a sample-barcoded 5' primer. TCRdb passed the public sequencing reads through fastp at Q25 and MiXCR, retaining productive beta sequences. Each entry merges the rows of one CDR3 protein and shows their most common DNA and genes. A total of about 280,000 distinct CDR3 sequences appear in this sample, around 30% of them only once. The ten largest clones add up to over 25% of the sample. The sample comprised blood. These receptors were taken from a woman aged 65 to 85 in good health.

This clonotype appeared a few times. This chain joins TRBV7-9 and TRBJ1-2; no reliable D call. The CDR3 totals 14 residues. Deletions cut 0 bases from V and 6 bases from J, with 11 bases between. Germline V gives CDR1 SEHNR, CDR2 FQNEAQ (reference sequence). Here the CDR3 reads CASSLARAKNGYTF. The CDR3, as DNA: TGTGCCAGCAGCTTAGCGCGGGCTAAAAATGGCTACACCTTC.

This clonotype has only a few counts. This rearrangement joins TRBV6-2 or TRBV6-3 to TRBJ2-3; TRBD2 matches at 9 bases. Germline assignment: CDR1 MNHEY and CDR2 SVGEGT. The V segment lost 2 bases and the J segment 6 bases; nucleotides outside the gene matches: 6. This CDR3 has 15 amino acids. CDR3 sequence (DNA): TGTGCCAGCAGTTACACCGGGACTAGCAGTGATACGCAGTATTTT. The encoded protein is CASSYTGTSSDTQYF.

V usage is TRBV5-1 and J usage is TRBJ1-1; TRBD1 matches at 8 bases. With V trimmed by 2 bases and J by 4 bases, 4 bases remained unmatched. The CDR3 has 14 amino acids. Germline-derived CDR1 and CDR2 are SGHRS and YFSETQ. CDR3 in DNA: TGCGCCAGCAGCTTACAGGGGGAAAGCACTGAAGCTTTCTTT. It is translated as CASSLQGESTEAFF.

This clonotype was counted between two and nine times. The V gene is TRBV20-1, the J gene TRBJ1-2; D not certain. V was clipped by 6 bases and J by 2 bases, with 13 bases between them. This CDR3 region has 13 residues. Germline V CDR1 and CDR2: DFQATT, SNEGSKA (reference sequence). CDR3 nucleotide sequence: TGCAGTGCCCCGTCTCAGGAGAACTATGGCTACACCTTC. Its translation is CSAPSQENYGYTF.

The V gene is TRBV20-1, the J gene TRBJ2-3; D is uncertain. The V end lost 2 bases, the J end lost 2 bases, and 26 bases lay between the germline ends. The CDR3 sequence is 19 residues long. Germline CDR1 is DFQATT and CDR2 is SNEGSKA (reference sequence). The CDR3 nucleotides read TGCAGTGCTAGAATGGGTTCCAGTGAGAGGCCATCTTACACAGATACGCAGTATTTT. Amino acids: CSARMGSSERPSYTDTQYF.

This clonotype was detected only a few times. The chain employs TRBV18 and TRBJ2-5; no reliable D call. The J call could be wrong; TRBJ2-1 is a better fit for the DNA end. The germline gives CDR1 KGHSH, CDR2 LQKENI. This CDR3 contains 14 residues. DNA of the CDR3: TGTGCCAGCTCCCACGGACCCCCAGGAAATGAGCAGTTCTTC. This gives the protein CASSHGPPGNEQFF.

This clonotype turned up a few times. The chain is built from TRBV9 and TRBJ2-5; D might be TRBD2 (5 bases). The end of the DNA aligns better with TRBJ2-7, so the J call may be wrong. Germline V lookup: CDR1 SGDLS, CDR2 YYNGEE. The CDR3 runs to 13 residues. For the CDR3, the DNA is TGTGCCAGCAGCCCTCGGGGATCCTACGAGCAGTACTTC. It yields the protein CASSPRGSYEQYF.

The chain couples TRBV4-3 to TRBJ1-1; no clear D gene. This CDR3 comprises 21 residues. Trimming left V 1 base short and J 3 bases short, with 30 bases between. The V gene's germline CDR1 is LGHNA and CDR2 YSLEER. CDR3 in amino acids: CASSQVFGFGSSPPEDTEAFF. In nucleotides, the CDR3 is TGCGCCAGCAGCCAAGTGTTTGGGTTCGGGTCCTCACCTCCGGAGGACACTGAAGCTTTCTTT.

This clonotype has only a few counts. This chain connects TRBV20-1 to TRBJ2-1; D is perhaps TRBD1 (6 bases). The length of the CDR3 is 16 residues. The germline V gene has CDR1 DFQATT and CDR2 SNEGSKA (reference sequence). The V end lost 7 bases, the J end lost 0 bases, and 19 bases lay between the germline ends. CDR3 in DNA: TGCAGTGTGGGGATACCGGGGACATTCTCCTACAATGAGCAGTTCTTC. Its translation: CSVGIPGTFSYNEQFF.

The rearrangement joins TRBV2 to TRBJ2-1; tentatively, D is TRBD1 or TRBD2 (5 bases each). The V end lost 6 bases, the J end lost 12 bases, and 15 bases lay between the germline ends. CDR3 length: 12 amino acids. Germline CDR1 and CDR2: SNHLY and FYNNEI. The DNA of the CDR3 is TGTGCCAGCAGACTAGACAGAGGCCTGCAGTTCTTC. Translating it yields CASRLDRGLQFF.

This clonotype was recorded a few times. An end of the junction differs from the germline gene, which may be a read error. The chain carries TRBV7-7 and TRBJ2-5; no firm D call. The length of the CDR3 is 15 residues. Looked up from germline, CDR1 is SSHAT and CDR2 is FNYEAQ (reference sequence). The CDR3 here is CASSLARALGETQYF. In nucleotides, the CDR3 is TGTGCTAGCAGCTTAGCCCGGGCCCTCGGGGAGACCCAGTACTTC.

This clonotype was seen once. The CDR3 loop reads CATSDLDGTGQYF. CDR3 sequence (DNA): TGTGCCACCAGTGATTTGGATGGGACCGGGCAGTACTTC. This sequence joins TRBV24-1 and TRBJ2-1; tentatively, D is TRBD1 or TRBD2 (5 bases each). The J call is doubtful: the DNA matches TRBJ2-7 better. The CDR3 extends over 13 amino acids. The germline V gene has CDR1 KGHDR and CDR2 SFDVKD.

This clonotype has a handful of counts. This sequence joins TRBV20-1 and TRBJ2-1, with 8 bases lining up with TRBD2. Germline V gene sequence: CDR1 DFQATT, CDR2 SNEGSKA (reference sequence). V shed 5 bases, J shed 8 bases, and the junction held 11 bases outside the gene matches. The CDR3 has 14 amino acids. In nucleotides, the CDR3 is TGCAGTGCTCCTATGGGGGCGGGAGGCCATGAGCAGTTCTTC. Translation: CSAPMGAGGHEQFF.

This clonotype occurred many times. The chain carries TRBV5-1 and TRBJ2-7; TRBD2 is a possible D gene (6 bases). Germline assignment: CDR1 SGHRS and CDR2 YFSETQ. The CDR3 has 17 residues. The ends were cut back, 0 bases at V and 2 bases at J, with 18 bases in the middle. CDR3 sequence reads: CASSLDVWSGLAYEQYF. The DNA for the CDR3 is TGCGCCAGCAGCTTGGACGTCTGGAGCGGGCTGGCCTACGAGCAGTACTTC.

This clonotype turned up a few times. This chain connects TRBV9 to TRBJ1-1; D call uncertain. The CDR3 extends over 13 amino acids. The V and J ends lost 3 bases and 7 bases respectively, with 13 bases between them. Germline V CDR1 and CDR2: SGDLS, YYNGEE. The CDR3 DNA is TGTGCCAGCAGCGACGGACCGAACTTTGAAGCTTTCTTT. It is translated as CASSDGPNFEAFF.

The chain carries TRBV3-1 and TRBJ2-1; 7 bases match TRBD2. The CDR3 runs 17 residues. CDR1 LGHDT and CDR2 YNNKEL come from the germline V gene (reference sequence). V shed 1 base, J shed 4 bases, and the junction held 10 bases outside the gene matches. CDR3 nucleotides: TGTGCCAGCAGCCAAGGGAACCGGCTAGCGGATTACAATGAGCAGTTCTTC. It encodes CASSQGNRLADYNEQFF.

The sample holds a few counts of this clonotype. The chain combines TRBV6-1 with TRBJ2-5; D is perhaps TRBD1 or TRBD2 (5 bases each). CDR1 is MNHNS and CDR2 is SASEGT in the germline V gene. Trimming removed 8 bases at V and 2 bases at J, with 24 bases between. The CDR3 loop spans 17 amino acids. The CDR3 DNA is TGTGCCAGCTTCCTGGACCCTCGGGACGGGCGACAAGAGACCCAGTACTTC. Translation gives CASFLDPRDGRQETQYF.

The chain recombines TRBV6-6 with TRBJ2-7; 8 nucleotides match TRBD1. The trim removed 4 bases at V and 1 base at J, leaving 6 bases unmatched. The CDR3 is made up of 15 amino acids. The germline gives CDR1 MNHNY, CDR2 SVGAGI (reference sequence). CDR3 coding DNA: TGTGCCAGCAGTTTCGACAGGGGTGGATCCTACGAGCAGTACTTC. Translated: CASSFDRGGSYEQYF.

Comments on this clonotype: Since a much larger clone is just one base distant, this may be a read error. V usage is TRBV5-5 and J usage is TRBJ2-7; D is unclear. Germline V gene data show CDR1 as SGHKS and CDR2 as YYEKEE (reference sequence). The CDR3 spans 14 residues. Written as DNA, the CDR3 is TGTGCCAGCACCTTTGGGGTAGAACTCTACGAGCAGTGCTTC. Its protein is CASTFGVELYEQCF. The whole variable domain, filled in from reference TRBV5-5 and TRBJ2-7, reads DAGVTQSPTHLIKTRGQQVTLRCSPISGHKSVSWYQQVLGQGPQFIFQYYEKEERGRGNFPDRFSARQFPNYSSELNVNALLLGDSALYLCASTFGVELYEQCFGPGTRLTVT.

The rearrangement uses TRBV28 and TRBJ2-1; unclear D gene. The V gene lost 6 bases and the J gene lost 7 bases, with 13 bases spanning the gap. The CDR3 contains 13 residues. Germline-derived CDR1 and CDR2 are MDHEN and SYDVKM. The CDR3 coding sequence is TGTGCCAGCAGCCCCCCGAAACGGAATGAGCAGTTCTTC. This gives the protein CASSPPKRNEQFF.

The V call is TRBV5-1, the J call TRBJ2-3; 10 bases are shared with TRBD2. The V gene end was trimmed by 4 bases and the J gene end by 2 bases; junction bases not matched to a gene: 7. The CDR3 is 16 amino acids. Per germline, CDR1 SGHRS and CDR2 YFSETQ. Here the CDR3 reads CASSAPGLANTDTQYF. CDR3 sequence (DNA): TGCGCCAGCAGCGCCCCGGGACTAGCGAACACAGATACGCAGTATTTT.

The CDR3 loop reads CASSLVLVEQFF. The CDR3 coding sequence is TGTGCCAGCAGCTTAGTGCTTGTTGAGCAGTTCTTC. The chain is built from TRBV7-2 and TRBJ2-1, with unresolved D. CDR1 is SGHTA, CDR2 FQGNSA, per germline. V was shortened by 1 base and J by 9 bases, with 7 bases between the two germline ends. This CDR3 is built from 12 residues.

V is TRBV6-2 or TRBV6-3 and J is TRBJ2-5, with 8 bases aligning to TRBD1. Germline CDR1 MNHEY, CDR2 SVGEGT. The CDR3 spans 11 residues. Losses at the gene ends were 7 bases for V and 11 bases for J; bases not matched to a gene: 6. CDR3 DNA: TGTGCCAGCAAAGACAGGGGAGAGCAGTACTTC. It specifies CASKDRGEQYF.

The genes are TRBV13 and TRBJ2-6; no clear D. Trimming removed 8 bases at V and 0 bases at J, with 5 bases between. The CDR3 extends over 13 amino acids. CDR1 and CDR2 from the germline V gene are PRHDT and FYEKMQ (reference sequence). This CDR3 is CASGRSGANVLTF. CDR3 in DNA: TGTGCCAGCGGGCGCTCTGGGGCCAACGTCCTGACTTTC.

This clonotype showed up just a few times. At one end the junction does not follow the germline gene, possibly because of a read error. In DNA, the CDR3 is TGTGCCAGCAGTTTGGGGGATAGCGGGAACTACTATGAGCAGTTCTTC. The encoded protein is CASSLGDSGNYYEQFF. V usage is TRBV27 and J usage is TRBJ2-1, with TRBD2 identical over 8 bases. This CDR3 is built from 16 residues. CDR1 MNHEY and CDR2 SMNVEV come from the germline V gene (reference sequence).

The V and J genes are TRBV15 and TRBJ2-1; a weak D match, TRBD2 (6 bases). V shed 0 bases and J shed 6 bases, with 12 bases lying between them. CDR3 length equals 15 residues. Germline V gene sequence: CDR1 LNHNV, CDR2 YYDKDF (reference sequence). The CDR3 DNA sequence: TGTGCCACCAGCAGAGAATTCTTAGCGGTCAATGAGCAGTTCTTC. This gives the protein CATSREFLAVNEQFF.

This clonotype showed up just a few times. The chain combines TRBV7-2 with TRBJ2-1; D call uncertain. V was trimmed by 2 bases and J by 10 bases, leaving 6 bases between them. In germline, CDR1 is SGHTA, CDR2 FQGNSA. This CDR3 comprises 11 residues. CDR3 residues: CASSLSQEQFF. For the CDR3, the DNA is TGTGCCAGCAGCTTATCCCAAGAGCAGTTCTTC.

This clonotype showed up just a few times. The chain links TRBV13 to TRBJ1-1, with D possibly matching TRBD1 (5 bases). Germline V CDR1 and CDR2: PRHDT, FYEKMQ (reference sequence). CDR3 size: 13 residues. V lost 5 bases, J lost 1 base, and 8 bases lay in between. In DNA form, the CDR3 reads TGTGCCAGCAGCCATCAGGGGAACACTGAAGCTTTCTTT. Translating it yields CASSHQGNTEAFF.

This sequence joins TRBV6-2 or TRBV6-3 and TRBJ2-1; D remains unclear. The CDR3 loop spans 10 amino acids. The germline V gene encodes CDR1 MNHEY and CDR2 SVGEGT. Deletions cut 6 bases from V and 10 bases from J, with 7 bases between. DNA for the CDR3: TGTGCCAGCAGCGAGCGCGAGCAGTTCTTC. Translated, it gives CASSEREQFF.

This clonotype was counted a few times. This CDR3 reads CASSAWTSGKYEQYF. The CDR3 nucleotides read TGTGCCAGCAGTGCTTGGACTAGCGGGAAATACGAGCAGTACTTC. The chain carries TRBV6-1 and TRBJ2-7; the match to TRBD2 covers 12 bases. Looked up from germline, CDR1 is MNHNS and CDR2 is SASEGT. Trimming took 4 bases from V and 4 from J; bases not matched to a gene: 5. The CDR3 covers 15 residues.

The chain carries TRBV5-6 and TRBJ2-5; 8 nucleotides line up with TRBD1. The V segment lost 1 base and the J segment 1 base; nucleotides outside the gene matches: 3. Looked up from germline, CDR1 is SGHDT and CDR2 is YYEEEE. The length of the CDR3 is 15 residues. For the CDR3, the DNA is TGTGCCAGCAGCTTGAGAACAGGGGGCCAAGAGACCCAGTACTTC. Translation gives CASSLRTGGQETQYF.

The chain couples TRBV10-3 to TRBJ2-1, with D possibly TRBD1 on 6 matching bases. Germline lookup yields CDR1 ENHRY and CDR2 SYGVKD. This CDR3 has 14 residues. V shed 10 bases and J shed 6 bases, with 19 bases lying between them. The CDR3 nucleotides are TGTGCCACCCGAAGCAGGGGAAACGCCAATGAGCAGTTCTTC. It specifies CATRSRGNANEQFF.